One sample yielded the 28 T cell receptor beta chains listed below, sequenced in a study of siplizumab effects on memory and regulatory T cells (dated by TCRdb to the late 2010s). Library generation was performed with the immunoSEQ multiplex PCR assay. TCRdb provides this immuneACCESS table in a form limited to in-frame rearrangements. Some clones are lacking; in checked studies, under half of them reflect an unresolved V gene, and why the rest are absent is not known. For this sample the table gives 90,000 to 120,000 clones, of which about 92% were detected only once. Of the sample, 0.55% to 0.95% is held by the ten largest clones. The specimen sequenced was Tregs sorted from blood. These receptors came from a human donor in good health.

This clone was detected once. The CDR3 here is CASAAGATYNEQFF. CDR3 DNA sequence: TGTGCCAGCGCCGCGGGGGCCACCTACAATGAGCAGTTCTTC. The chain links TRBV6-4 to TRBJ2-1; D is perhaps TRBD2 (7 bases). V shed 8 bases and J shed 2 bases, with 13 bases lying between them. Germline V gene sequence: CDR1 MRHNA, CDR2 SNTAGT. This CDR3 contains 14 residues.

CDR3 in DNA: TGTGCCAGCAGGCCTAGCTCCTATAATTCACCCCTCCACTTT. This codes for CASRPSSYNSPLHF. This chain links TRBV6-5 with TRBJ1-6, with D unresolved. Trimming left V 6 bases short and J 0 bases short, with 6 bases between. Germline CDR1 is MNHEY and CDR2 is SVGAGI. This CDR3 has 14 residues.

The chain is built from TRBV19 and TRBJ2-4; TRBD1 matches 7 bases. The V and J ends lost 6 bases and 6 bases, in that order; junction bases with no gene match: 5. Germline loops: CDR1 LNHDA, CDR2 SQIVND (reference sequence). The length of the CDR3 is 13 residues. DNA for the CDR3: TGTGCCAGTAGATCGACAGGGTTAAACATTCAGTACTTC. Its translation: CASRSTGLNIQYF.

The chain uses TRBV19 and TRBJ1-4, with TRBD1 matching over 9 bases. J gave up 3 bases and V 4 bases, and 6 bases lay outside the gene matches. Per the germline V gene, CDR1 is LNHDA and CDR2 is SQIVND (reference sequence). This CDR3 contains 16 residues. CDR3 DNA: TGTGCCAGTAGTACCGGACAGGGGTTCTCTAATGAAAAACTGTTTTTT. Amino acid sequence: CASSTGQGFSNEKLFF.

V and J are TRBV9 and TRBJ2-3; 7 nucleotides line up with TRBD2. The ends lost 0 bases at V and 6 bases at J; junction bases unmatched: 4. The CDR3 has 14 residues. Looked up from germline, CDR1 is SGDLS and CDR2 is YYNGEE. The CDR3 sequence is CASSVGAGSDTQYF. The CDR3 DNA reads TGTGCCAGCAGCGTAGGAGCGGGATCTGATACGCAGTATTTT.

The rearrangement uses TRBV7-6 and TRBJ2-5, with TRBD2 matching over 11 bases. V shed 5 bases, J shed 1 base, and the junction held 6 bases outside the gene matches. Germline-derived CDR1 and CDR2 are SGHVS and FNYEAQ. The CDR3 consists of 16 residues. CDR3 nucleotides: TGTGCCAGCAGCCAACGGACTAGCGGGCCCCAAGAGACCCAGTACTTC. Translated: CASSQRTSGPQETQYF. Variable domain in full (rest from reference TRBV7-6 and TRBJ2-5): GAGVSQSPRYKVTKRGQDVALRCDPISGHVSLYWYRQALGQGPEFLTYFNYEAQQDKSGLPNDRFSAERPEGSISTLTIQRTEQRDSAMYRCASSQRTSGPQETQYFGPGTRLLVL.

The sample holds a few counts of this clone. This chain joins TRBV5-8 and TRBJ2-1, with 10 bases lining up with TRBD1. The CDR3 totals 15 residues. The trim removed 5 bases at V and 8 bases at J, leaving 10 bases unmatched. Germline CDR1 is SGHTS and CDR2 is YDEGEE. The CDR3 region has the DNA TGTGCCAGCAGTTACGGGACAGGGGCTCTCGATGAGCAGTTCTTC. Encoded protein: CASSYGTGALDEQFF. Drawing the rest from reference TRBV5-8 and TRBJ2-1, the complete variable domain is EAGVTQSPTHLIKTRGQQATLRCSPISGHTSVYWYQQALGLGLQFLLWYDEGEERNRGNFPPRFSGRQFPNYSSELNVNALELEDSALYLCASSYGTGALDEQFFGPGTRLTVL.

The chain links TRBV7-6 to TRBJ2-1, with TRBD2 matching over 11 bases. CDR1 is SGHVS, CDR2 FNYEAQ, per germline. V gave up 5 bases and J gave up 2 bases; unmatched junction bases: 8. CDR3 size: 17 residues. CDR3 bases: TGTGCCAGCAGCATCCGACTAGCGGGGCAGACCTACAATGAGCAGTTCTTC. It specifies CASSIRLAGQTYNEQFF.

The rearrangement uses TRBV21-1 and TRBJ1-5. TRBV21-1 is assigned pseudogene status. The CDR3 spans 15 residues. The CDR3 bases are TGTGCCAGCAGCAAAAGCAGATGCGAGTATCAGCCCCAGCATTTT. Amino acids: CASSKSRCEYQPQHF.

The chain is built from TRBV6-5 and TRBJ2-5; unclear D gene. The germline gives CDR1 MNHEY, CDR2 SVGAGI. V was clipped by 6 bases and J by 5 bases, with 4 bases between them. The CDR3 has 10 amino acids. The CDR3 coding sequence is TGTGCCAGCAGCGCCGAGACCCAGTACTTC. Translating it yields CASSAETQYF.

V gene TRBV20-1 combines with J gene TRBJ2-5; TRBD2 might be the D (5 bases). Trimming took 6 bases from V and 4 from J, leaving 6 bases between them. Germline V gene lookup returns CDR1 DFQATT and CDR2 SNEGSKA (reference sequence). The CDR3 has 10 residues. CDR3 sequence: CSAGIETQYF. The CDR3 DNA reads as TGCAGTGCCGGGATAGAGACCCAGTACTTC.

The rearrangement links TRBV5-4 to TRBJ2-5, with 7 bases matching TRBD2. Germline V lookup: CDR1 SGHNT, CDR2 YYREEE (reference sequence). The ends lost 4 bases at V and 2 bases at J; junction bases unmatched: 11. The CDR3 has 16 residues. The CDR3 is CASSLKRLAAQETQYF. The CDR3, as DNA: TGTGCCAGCAGCCTCAAGCGCCTAGCGGCACAAGAGACCCAGTACTTC.

The count of this clone is one. This sequence joins TRBV5-1 and TRBJ2-5; 9 bases fit TRBD1. The V gene's germline CDR1 is SGHRS and CDR2 YFSETQ. The CDR3 is 17 amino acids. Trimming cost V 2 bases and J 1 base; bases outside gene matches: 9. The CDR3 loop reads CASSFGRTGVGQETQYF. The CDR3 region has the DNA TGCGCCAGCAGCTTCGGGAGGACAGGGGTAGGCCAAGAGACCCAGTACTTC.

The chain has TRBV10-3 and TRBJ2-1, with TRBD2 matching 10 bases. The V gene end was trimmed by 4 bases and the J gene end by 4 bases; junction bases not matched to a gene: 13. The CDR3 runs 18 residues. CDR1 ENHRY and CDR2 SYGVKD come from the germline V gene. The CDR3 DNA reads TGTGCCATCAGTGGGGCAGTCAGGAGGACTAGCGGATACAATGAGCAGTTCTTC. It codes for CAISGAVRRTSGYNEQFF.

The rearrangement uses TRBV5-1 and TRBJ1-5; 11 nucleotides agree with TRBD1. The CDR3 runs 14 residues. Germline V gives CDR1 SGHRS, CDR2 YFSETQ. After removal of 4 bases from V and 7 bases from J, the junction contained 4 bases not matched to a gene. The CDR3, as DNA: TGCGCCAGCAGCGCGGGGACAGGGGGACAGCCCCAGCATTTT. Protein sequence: CASSAGTGGQPQHF.

This rearrangement joins TRBV27 to TRBJ1-6; 7 bases line up with TRBD1. The CDR3 consists of 15 residues. The J segment lost 7 bases and the V segment lost 4 bases, leaving 7 bases of the junction unmatched. Germline V gives CDR1 MNHEY, CDR2 SMNVEV (reference sequence). The DNA of the CDR3 is TGTGCCAGCAGTTCCCGACAGGGAATGAATTCACCCCTCCACTTT. It is translated as CASSSRQGMNSPLHF.

The genes are TRBV6-6 and TRBJ2-2; TRBD1 is a possible D gene (5 bases). V lost 0 bases and J 4 bases, leaving 9 bases between the germline ends. Germline assignment: CDR1 MNHNY and CDR2 SVGAGI (reference sequence). The CDR3 is 15 amino acids. This chain's CDR3 is CASSYSGQGTGELFF. The CDR3 DNA reads TGTGCCAGCAGTTACTCGGGCCAGGGCACCGGGGAGCTGTTTTTT.

The rearrangement uses TRBV19 and TRBJ2-6, with a possible D match to TRBD1 (6 bases). The V gene's germline CDR1 is LNHDA and CDR2 SQIVND (reference sequence). The ends were cut back, 3 bases at V and 1 base at J, with 16 bases in the middle. This CDR3 has 18 amino acids. The CDR3 loop is CASSMVWDTGSGANVLTF. The DNA of the CDR3 is TGTGCCAGTAGTATGGTGTGGGACACCGGGTCTGGGGCCAACGTCCTGACTTTC.

V gene TRBV5-1 combines with J gene TRBJ1-2; D gene unclear. This CDR3 has 15 residues. Deletions cut 0 bases from V and 4 bases from J, with 13 bases between. Germline assignment: CDR1 SGHRS and CDR2 YFSETQ. DNA of the CDR3: TGCGCCAGCAGCTTGGGAATTCGTGGTTTCTATGGCTACACCTTC. Its protein is CASSLGIRGFYGYTF.

The chain recombines TRBV14 with TRBJ1-2; D call uncertain. Trimming cost V 4 bases and J 1 base, with 16 bases left between them. The CDR3 has 16 amino acids. In germline, CDR1 is SGHDN, CDR2 FVKESK. The CDR3 sequence: CASSRGTAGFNYGYTF. The CDR3 nucleotides read TGTGCCAGCAGCCGAGGAACAGCGGGGTTTAACTATGGCTACACCTTC. The full variable domain, rest sourced from reference TRBV14 and TRBJ1-2, is EAGVTQFPSHSVIEKGQTVTLRCDPISGHDNLYWYRRVMGKEIKFLLHFVKESKQDESGMPNNRFLAERTGGTYSTLKVQPAELEDSGVYFCASSRGTAGFNYGYTFGSGTRLTVV.

For this clone: The sample carries other DNA sequences with the same CDR3. The chain has TRBV27 and TRBJ2-1, with TRBD2 matching 8 bases. J gave up 2 bases and V 5 bases, and 5 bases lay outside the gene matches. The CDR3 is 15 residues long. The V gene's germline CDR1 is MNHEY and CDR2 SMNVEV (reference sequence). The chain's CDR3 is CASSPPGLAYNEQFF. CDR3 bases: TGTGCCAGCAGTCCGCCGGGACTAGCCTACAATGAGCAGTTCTTC.

V is TRBV2 and J is TRBJ1-3, with D possibly being TRBD1 (5 bases). Per germline, CDR1 SNHLY and CDR2 FYNNEI. Trimming shortened V by 6 bases and J by 0 bases, and 9 bases separated the two germline ends. The CDR3 spans 14 residues. Written as DNA, the CDR3 is TGTGCCAGCAGCAGGGAGAGCTCTGGAAACACCATATATTTT. As protein: CASSRESSGNTIYF.

CDR3 in DNA: TGCGCCAGCAGCTTGGTTCCTAGCGGGACGGGGACCGGGGAGCTGTTTTTT. Its protein product is CASSLVPSGTGTGELFF. The genes are TRBV5-1 and TRBJ2-2; 9 nucleotides line up with TRBD2. Germline loops: CDR1 SGHRS, CDR2 YFSETQ. V trimming: 0 bases; J trimming: 5 bases; junction bases outside the gene matches: 8. The CDR3 totals 17 residues.

This sequence joins TRBV6-1 and TRBJ2-2; 7 nucleotides match TRBD2. J was trimmed by 1 base and V by 4 bases; bases with no gene match: 3. Looked up from germline, CDR1 is MNHNS and CDR2 is SASEGT. The CDR3 runs to 15 residues. DNA for the CDR3: TGTGCCAGCAGTGCGGGACTACAGAACACCGGGGAGCTGTTTTTT. Encoded protein: CASSAGLQNTGELFF.

This chain joins TRBV7-2 and TRBJ2-1; either TRBD1 or TRBD2 may supply D (5 bases each). The V and J ends lost 5 bases and 7 bases respectively, with 15 bases between them. Germline CDR1 SGHTA, CDR2 FQGNSA. The CDR3 spans 14 residues. The CDR3 DNA follows: TGTGCCAGCAGCCCGCACGGGACGCCTAATGAGCAGTTCTTC. Encoded protein: CASSPHGTPNEQFF.

This chain links TRBV7-6 with TRBJ1-2; no clear D gene. CDR1 is SGHVS and CDR2 is FNYEAQ in the germline V gene. This CDR3 contains 14 residues. The V end lost 1 base, the J end lost 7 bases, and 13 bases lay between the germline ends. The CDR3 DNA reads TGTGCCAGCAGCTTAGGATCCACGGGGAGTGGCTACACCTTC. As protein: CASSLGSTGSGYTF. Variable domain in full (rest from reference TRBV7-6 and TRBJ1-2): GAGVSQSPRYKVTKRGQDVALRCDPISGHVSLYWYRQALGQGPEFLTYFNYEAQQDKSGLPNDRFSAERPEGSISTLTIQRTEQRDSAMYRCASSLGSTGSGYTFGSGTRLTVV.

The chain links TRBV7-8 to TRBJ2-1; 7 nucleotides agree with TRBD2. V lost 7 bases and J lost 9; bases outside the gene matches: 18. Germline CDR1 reads SGHVS; CDR2 reads FQNEAQ. The CDR3 is 16 residues long. Written as DNA, the CDR3 is TGTGCCAGCACCCCGACGCGGGAGCCCGGTATGAGTGAGCAGTTCTTC. Its protein product is CASTPTREPGMSEQFF. The variable domain in full, with the rest retrieved from reference TRBV7-8 and TRBJ2-1, is GAGVSQSPRYKVAKRGQDVALRCDPISGHVSLFWYQQALGQGPEFLTYFQNEAQLDKSGLPSDRFFAERPEGSVSTLKIQRTQQEDSAVYLCASTPTREPGMSEQFFGPGTRLTVL.

The CDR3 reads CASSSGTSGSRHTQYF. CDR3 in DNA: TGCGCCAGCAGCTCAGGGACTAGCGGGAGCAGACATACGCAGTATTTT. The chain employs TRBV5-1 and TRBJ2-3; TRBD2 aligns across 14 bases. This CDR3 is 16 amino acids long. Germline V lookup: CDR1 SGHRS, CDR2 YFSETQ. V lost 3 bases to trimming and J lost 7 bases; unmatched junction nucleotides: 7.